This record looks at one T cell receptor beta chain sequence and its context. This clone was counted between two and nine times. No cognate antigen has been identified for it. No clone much larger than this one lies a single base away; base qualities are absent. Libraries were constructed by the immunoSEQ multiplex PCR assay. A mixture of 60 forward primers for TCR Vbeta segments and 13 reverse primers for TCR Jbeta segments was used in the multiplex PCR. Amplification of the CDR3 region of rearranged TCR beta genes was performed with a multiplex PCR assay on genomic DNA. The Illumina HiSeq System was used to sequence the amplified TCR beta libraries as 87-base-pair reads. Regarding the original processing steps: In a later analysis, tens of millions of unique TCR beta chains were counted across the approximately 670 repertoires, and roughly 10 million of these chains were shared by at least two donors. Raw reads were error-corrected and collapsed into unique sequences by a nearest-neighbor algorithm in which closely related sequences were merged to remove PCR and sequencing errors. V, D and J gene segments were assigned by aligning CDR3 sequences to IMGT reference sequences. For a sequence to be retained, a match of at least six nucleotides to both a V gene segment and a J gene segment was required. Rearrangements were called productive when the CDR3 lacked stop codons and stayed in frame with V and J; all others were non-productive. CDR3 was defined by IMGT convention, running from the second conserved V-encoded cysteine to the conserved J-encoded phenylalanine. In an earlier analysis of around 600 of the donors, sequences lacking an unambiguous match to a single V gene segment were excluded. An earlier analysis of 550 to 650 of the donors classified V segments as functional when productive rearrangements were above 56.7% and as segregating when the standard deviation between donors was above 5%. To diagnose cytomegalovirus status from the catalog of TCR beta chain sequences, a statistical classification framework was built. In a later analysis, V and J genes were assigned by comparing TCR nucleotide sequences against IMGT/GENE-DB human TR gene sequences. Using the TCRdist pipeline, a later analysis assigned CDR3 sequences along with most-parsimonious VDJ recombination scenarios. A later analysis defined each TCR beta chain by its CDR3 amino acid sequence plus V-gene family, and excluded reads lacking a unique V-gene family. In a later analysis, approximately 590 highly shared, low-generation-probability nucleotide sequences were removed to address suspected cross-contamination and a sequencing artifact. In a later analysis, a clonal expansion index was calculated for each public chain from normalized within-repertoire ranks of inferred template counts. A later analysis computed generation probabilities with a VDJ recombination model fitted to out-of-frame rearrangements, and checked the results against IGoR. A later analysis scored TCR-TCR, TCR-HLA and TCR-CMV co-occurrence with hypergeometric tests, applying a repertoire-size bias correction to TCR pairs. A later analysis estimated false discovery rates by permuting HLA or CMV assignments 20 times. In a later analysis, co-occurring TCRs were grouped using DBSCAN, with TCRdist sequence similarity added in when clustering inside HLA-allele-positive subsets. For co-occurrence clustering, repertoires with fewer than 30,000 or more than 120,000 public chains were excluded, along with five repertoires with anomalous nucleotide sharing. The source is immuneACCESS, and TCRdb retained only in-frame sequences with V and J called. Part of the clones is not carried over; for the studies checked, unresolved V genes explain less than half of this, and the remainder is unexplained. V, J and clone size reflect that table, while D and trimming were determined from the DNA. The sample table shows 150,000 to 200,000 clones, and more than 60% are seen once. The ten most abundant clones make up around 8.3% of the sample.

The cohort consisted of hundreds of healthy bone marrow donors. Cohort members were all nominally healthy when sampled, although unrecorded immune exposures were likely present. The donor tested CMV seropositive and was one of the 289 seropositive cohort members. Every donor gave a peripheral blood sample, and the peripheral blood mononuclear cells from that sample were used for TCR beta sequencing. The Qiagen DNeasy Blood Extraction Kit was used to extract genomic DNA from the blood cell samples. The record originates from a study of cytomegalovirus exposure and HLA in healthy donors listed by TCRdb under 2017. Describing the broader study: An earlier analysis of some 600 of the donors reported 250 to 300 Gb of sequence data and 100 million to 120 million unique TCR beta sequences obtained from roughly 180 million T cells. An early release covering roughly 580 HLA-typed donors comprised 250 to 350 gigabases of sequencing data and roughly 86 million unique TCR sequences. The genetic ancestry cluster associated with self-reported Caucasian donors included 81% of the roughly 380 genotyped donors. The study aimed to test whether cataloging public T cell receptors could reveal signatures of past pathogen exposure. The study profiled the T cell repertoires of fewer than 850 subjects by immunosequencing and related them to cytomegalovirus serostatus. A separate validation cohort of roughly 110 different subjects was used in addition to the roughly 700-subject first cohort. To predict cytomegalovirus infection status, the study brought together high-throughput TCR immunosequencing, statistical association of individual TCRs with disease status, and machine learning. A later analysis re-examined previously published TCR beta repertoires from about 670 donors and added high-resolution HLA genotyping to investigate patterns of TCR occurrence. In the later analysis, no new phenotypic data were used to find candidate immune exposures; instead, reliance was placed on TCR beta sequences and their occurrence across donors. An earlier analysis of 500 to 650 of the donors applied high-throughput TCR beta sequencing to assess whether each TCR beta V gene segment acted as functional or pseudogenic. Donor age, sex, ethnicity and CMV serostatus were compiled together with the repertoire data. In a later genetic analysis, genome-wide SNP genotypes for about three fifths of the roughly 670 donors were used, and that subset was treated as a discovery cohort. All discovery cohort repertoires had been generated on a single sequencing platform. Both class I and class II loci were covered by HLA typing, at four-digit resolution. Typing coverage differed by locus: A, B, C, DRB1 and DQB1 were typed in roughly 620-630 donors, DQA1 in 500 to 550, DPA1 in 606, and DPB1 in 472. Because of strong linkage in the cohort, 5 or 6 DR-DQ haplotypes were treated as single units for association and clustering. Among 398 genotyped donors of the cohort, an average of approximately 240,000 unique TCR beta nucleotide sequences was sequenced per donor, of which approximately 18% were non-productive. On the study overall, not on this receptor specifically: V-gene and J-gene trimming of TCR beta chains was associated with a missense DCLRE1C variant in a later genetic analysis, and the association was replicated in an independent cohort. In an earlier analysis of 587 of the donors, most TCR beta V segments appeared in productive rearrangements about 87% or about 30% of the time, broadly matching IMGT annotations. The earlier analysis of some 560 of the donors excluded fewer than 20 rarely observed V segments, including chromosome 9 orphons, because counts were too low. The sequencing pipeline was judged likely to have produced a cluster of highly shared sequence variants as a technical artifact. Strong co-occurrence of HLA alleles, especially DR and DQ, made assigning TCR associations to individual alleles difficult. The presence/absence analyses assumed that sequencing depth was roughly uniform across donors, and that assumption may not be true. According to the authors, the approach could potentially be generalized to other disease states and immunological phenotypes. A later analysis associated approximately 17,000 TCR beta sequences with specific HLA alleles at a false discovery rate of 0.05. Three of the identified cytomegalovirus-associated TCR beta chains were confirmed in vitro to be specific for cytomegalovirus antigens. Several of the top co-occurrence clusters appeared to be linked to parvovirus B19, influenza, CMV and Epstein-Barr virus, according to a later analysis. In a later analysis, TCR association rates were found to vary across HLA loci, with the most associated TCRs seen for DRB1 alleles and the fewest for HLA-C alleles. The cohort was sequenced for TCR beta chains only, and without alpha or paired-chain data the features that could be detected were limited. The study gave a list of under 200 TCR beta chains associated with cytomegalovirus. According to a later analysis, most CMV-associated TCR beta chains appeared to be HLA-restricted, and the HLA associations seemed to be driven largely by CMV exposure. Across donors, most TCR sequences were observed very rarely, whereas some public TCRs were present in many individuals. Linkage disequilibrium might explain the correlated functional status among segregating V segments, but an unknown experimental factor could not be ruled out. Because HLA typing was missing for some donors at each locus, association tests included only the typed subset. The classifier was reported to diagnose cytomegalovirus status with high specificity and sensitivity in both the original cohort and the validation cohort. The only immune exposure information available for the cohort was CMV serostatus. In a later analysis, HLA-associated TCR beta chains were found to be more clonally expanded and to have lower generation probabilities than equally common non-associated chains. A further reported finding was that TCR beta sequences accurately predicted the HLA-A and HLA-B alleles for most subjects in the first cohort. A later genetic analysis reported fewer N-insertions in productive TCRs among donors in an Asian-associated ancestry cluster than the approximately 700-donor mean.

The TCR comes from a woman aged 40-49 years in good health and CMV-seropositive. The sequenced sample was PBMCs.

The DNA sequence is TGTGCCAGCAGCCCCCGGACTAGTTCGGCAGGCCAAGAGACCCAGTACTTC. This gives the protein CASSPRTSSAGQETQYF. In this chain, TRBV11-3 is recombined with TRBJ2-5, with 7 bases in between that match TRBD2. The CDR3 measures 17 amino acids from cysteine to phenylalanine. Only the CDR3 DNA is retained, 51 bases long and in frame from the first base. The germline V gene supplies CDR1 SGHNT and CDR2 YENEEA. V is pruned by 5 bases and J by 1 base, leaving 13 bases of the junction without a gene match.